This T cell receptor (beta chain) was captured by sequencing in a study of regulatory T cells in long-lasting Graves disease. Across the whole study: The term persistent Graves' disease signified upward of 5 years on antithyroid drugs with positive TSH receptor antibodies.

The CDR3 runs 17 residues. Germline V lookup: CDR1 SNHLY, CDR2 FYNNEI. The J segment lost 5 bases and the V segment lost 0 bases, leaving 9 bases of the junction unmatched. Described time point: persistent/refractory GD, antithyroid drugs over 5 years with positive TRAb. Extracted RNA from PBMCs served as the source of the TCR library. Construction of TCR beta libraries relied on iRepertoire HTBI primers and on Arm-PCR targeting CDR3 regions. TCRdb re-called the multiplex PCR reads through MiXCR, storing one row per CDR3 protein. The top ten clones hold under 35% of a sample with under 450,000 distinct CDR3 sequences, approximately 25% of them seen once. This clonotype was detected ten times or more.

The receptor was isolated from a woman between 35 and 50 years old with Graves disease. J is TRBJ2-5 and V is TRBV2; TRBD1 agrees at 10 bases. The specimen comprised peripheral blood mononuclear cells (PBMCs), sampled when the disease was refractory, from a patient treated with antithyroid drugs. CDR3 sequence (DNA): TGTGCCAGCAGTGAAGCGGACGGGACAGGGGTTGGGGAGACCCAGTACTTC. Amino acid sequence: CASSEADGTGVGETQYF.